The 21 T cell receptor beta chains given below trace back to one sample, sequenced in a study of blood T cell repertoires in COVID-19. Method: immunoSEQ multiplex PCR; TCRdb's copy keeps in-frame clones and lacks some. The table lists about 200,000 clones, 80% to 90% of them singletons. Material: peripheral blood. These receptors originate from a human donor in a cohort sampled during active COVID-19.

This rearrangement joins TRBV5-1 to TRBJ2-2; 10 nucleotides align to TRBD1. The germline gives CDR1 SGHRS, CDR2 YFSETQ. The CDR3 is made up of 17 amino acids. V shed 3 bases, J shed 5 bases, and the junction held 10 bases outside the gene matches. CDR3 nucleotide sequence: TGCGCCAGCAGCTCACTATTCCGGGACAGGGGAACCGGGGAGCTGTTTTTT. Its protein product is CASSSLFRDRGTGELFF.

This chain links TRBV28 with TRBJ2-7; TRBD1 aligns across 7 bases. The germline gives CDR1 MDHEN, CDR2 SYDVKM. The V and J ends lost 7 bases and 5 bases, in that order; junction bases with no gene match: 14. CDR3 length: 15 amino acids. CDR3 coding DNA: TGTGCCAGCAACTCACCGGCAGGGGGTAGCCACGAGCAGTACTTC. Its protein product is CASNSPAGGSHEQYF.

The rearrangement uses TRBV11-2 and TRBJ1-2, with D perhaps matching TRBD1 (5 bases). Deletions cut 5 bases from V and 8 bases from J, with 18 bases between. The CDR3 consists of 14 residues. Looked up from germline, CDR1 is SGHAT and CDR2 is FQNNGV. CDR3 amino acids: CASSRQIGTEGYTF. In DNA, the CDR3 is TGTGCCAGCAGCCGACAAATCGGGACTGAGGGCTACACCTTC.

The chain joins TRBV6-5 to TRBJ1-5; 7 nucleotides agree with TRBD1. The ends lost 6 bases at V and 6 bases at J; junction bases unmatched: 8. Germline CDR1 is MNHEY and CDR2 is SVGAGI. This CDR3 is 14 amino acids long. The CDR3 DNA sequence: TGTGCCAGCAGCCTAAGAGGGGGCGGTCAGCCCCAGCATTTT. Translated, it gives CASSLRGGGQPQHF.

J is TRBJ1-2 and V is TRBV7-9; D perhaps matches TRBD1 (5 bases). The germline V and J ends were trimmed by 1 base and 4 bases, with 13 bases remaining between them. This CDR3 is built from 15 residues. Germline lookup yields CDR1 SEHNR and CDR2 FQNEAQ (reference sequence). The CDR3 here is CASSLGVTEIYGYTF. As DNA, the CDR3 is TGTGCCAGCAGCTTAGGAGTGACAGAAATCTATGGCTACACCTTC.

This clone appeared a few times. V gene TRBV19 combines with J gene TRBJ1-2, with a weak D call TRBD1 (5 bases). The CDR3 runs 13 residues. V lost 3 bases and J 3 bases, leaving 8 bases between the germline ends. The germline V gene encodes CDR1 LNHDA and CDR2 SQIVND (reference sequence). The CDR3 nucleotides read TGTGCCAGTAGTATGGGGCAGGACTATGGCTACACCTTC. Protein: CASSMGQDYGYTF.

For the CDR3, the DNA is TGTGCCAGCAGCTCCGACCGGCAGGGGGCTAGTGAAGCTTTCTTT. Protein: CASSSDRQGASEAFF. The chain links TRBV11-2 to TRBJ1-1; 8 positions agree with TRBD1. With V trimmed by 4 bases and J by 7 bases, 11 bases remained unmatched. The germline CDR1 and CDR2 sequences are SGHAT and FQNNGV. The length of the CDR3 is 15 residues.

This chain connects TRBV5-6 to TRBJ2-7; 14 bases agree with TRBD2. This CDR3 spans 15 amino acids. V dropped 3 bases and J dropped 11; count of bases not matched to a gene: 10. Germline CDR1 reads SGHDT; CDR2 reads YYEEEE. The CDR3 DNA follows: TGTGCCAGCAGCTGGACGACTAGCGGGAGGGCCTTAGAGTACTTC. Amino acid sequence: CASSWTTSGRALEYF.

The V and J genes are TRBV29-1 and TRBJ2-5; 8 bases line up with TRBD2. The junction had 8 bases not matched to a gene; V was cut back by 6 bases and J by 5 bases. CDR1 and CDR2 (germline): SQVTM, ANQGSEA. This CDR3 spans 13 amino acids. For the CDR3, the DNA is TGCAGCGTGCGGCCTGCGGGAGGTGAGACCCAGTACTTC. This translates into CSVRPAGGETQYF.

This clone was recorded a few times. The V gene is TRBV19, the J gene TRBJ2-5; D is uncertain. The germline gives CDR1 LNHDA, CDR2 SQIVND (reference sequence). V lost 2 bases and J lost 1, with 5 bases in between. The CDR3 sequence is 13 residues long. Here the CDR3 reads CASSIPGQETQYF. CDR3 nucleotides: TGTGCCAGTAGTATACCGGGCCAAGAGACCCAGTACTTC.

The chain joins TRBV7-9 to TRBJ2-5; possible D gene TRBD1, 5 bases. The CDR3 length is 16 residues. V was shortened by 0 bases and J by 2 bases, with 13 bases between the two germline ends. CDR1 is SEHNR and CDR2 is FQNEAQ in the germline V gene (reference sequence). CDR3 residues: CASSLARLSGQETQYF. Written as DNA, the CDR3 is TGTGCCAGCAGCTTAGCGCGGTTATCAGGGCAAGAGACCCAGTACTTC. Variable domain in full (rest from reference TRBV7-9 and TRBJ2-5): DTGVSQNPRHKITKRGQNVTFRCDPISEHNRLYWYRQTLGQGPEFLTYFQNEAQLEKSRLLSDRFSAERPKGSFSTLEIQRTEQGDSAMYLCASSLARLSGQETQYFGPGTRLLVL.

The sample holds one count of this clone. The rearrangement uses TRBV5-1 and TRBJ2-3; D is undetermined. The CDR3 is 14 amino acids. Per the germline V gene, CDR1 is SGHRS and CDR2 is YFSETQ. Trimming stripped 6 bases from V and 1 base from J, with 12 bases between. As DNA, the CDR3 is TGCGCCAGCACCGCGAGTGCTGGCACAGATACGCAGTATTTT. Translation: CASTASAGTDTQYF.

This clone was observed once. In nucleotides, the CDR3 is TGTGCCAGCAGCATCTTGCGGAATAGCAATCAGCCCCAGCATTTT. Translation gives CASSILRNSNQPQHF. The gene calls are TRBV5-6 and TRBJ1-5, with D uncertain. V was trimmed by 4 bases and J by 0 bases, leaving 11 bases between them. Germline V gene data show CDR1 as SGHDT and CDR2 as YYEEEE. The CDR3 spans 15 residues.

The J gene is TRBJ2-2, the V gene TRBV7-2; the match to TRBD2 covers 11 bases. Germline CDR1 and CDR2: SGHTA and FQGNSA. The CDR3 covers 16 residues. The V and J ends lost 2 bases and 4 bases, in that order; junction bases with no gene match: 3. The CDR3 region has the DNA TGTGCCAGCAGCTTAATTAGCGGGAGGGGCACCGGGGAGCTGTTTTTT. Amino acid sequence: CASSLISGRGTGELFF.

V and J are TRBV15 and TRBJ1-6; D remains ambiguous. This CDR3 is 18 amino acids long. Trimming shortened V by 3 bases and J by 0 bases, and 15 bases separated the two germline ends. The germline gives CDR1 LNHNV, CDR2 YYDKDF (reference sequence). Written as DNA, the CDR3 is TGTGCCACCAGCAGTGCTGTCGAATCGGGCTCCTATAATTCACCCCTCCACTTT. This sequence encodes CATSSAVESGSYNSPLHF.

The chain links TRBV5-4 to TRBJ2-2; TRBD2 might be the D (6 bases). The ends were cut back, 4 bases at V and 5 bases at J, with 12 bases in the middle. This CDR3 has 14 residues. Per the germline V gene, CDR1 is SGHNT and CDR2 is YYREEE (reference sequence). CDR3 sequence (DNA): TGTGCCAGCAGCCAGGGAGCGGGTACCGGGGAGCTGTTTTTT. This translates into CASSQGAGTGELFF. Filled out from reference TRBV5-4 and TRBJ2-2, the complete variable domain reads ETGVTQSPTHLIKTRGQQVTLRCSSQSGHNTVSWYQQALGQGPQFIFQYYREEENGRGNFPPRFSGLQFPNYSSELNVNALELDDSALYLCASSQGAGTGELFFGEGSRLTVL.

This chain links TRBV27 with TRBJ2-7; 7 bases align to TRBD2. Germline V gene data show CDR1 as MNHEY and CDR2 as SMNVEV (reference sequence). The CDR3 length is 15 residues. V shed 3 bases, J shed 0 bases, and the junction held 5 bases outside the gene matches. In DNA, the CDR3 is TGTGCCAGCAGTTTCTCGGGAGGCCCCTCCTACGAGCAGTACTTC. As protein: CASSFSGGPSYEQYF.

The V gene is TRBV25-1, the J gene TRBJ2-7, with D tentatively TRBD2 (6 bases). The CDR3 is 16 residues long. Germline V gene sequence: CDR1 MGHDK, CDR2 SYGVNS. Deletions cut 3 bases from V and 3 bases from J, with 18 bases between. The CDR3 is CASSDRFPGGGYEQYF. The CDR3 DNA is TGTGCCAGCAGTGATCGTTTTCCCGGGGGAGGCTACGAGCAGTACTTC.

The V call is TRBV18, the J call TRBJ2-7; weak D call: TRBD2 (6 bases). The CDR3 spans 15 residues. From germline, CDR1 is KGHSH and CDR2 LQKENI. V lost 2 bases and J lost 0, with 11 bases in between. CDR3 protein: CASSPRASDSYEQYF. CDR3 DNA sequence: TGTGCCAGCTCACCAAGAGCTAGCGACTCCTACGAGCAGTACTTC.

In this sample, this clone turned up a few times. The V gene is TRBV27, the J gene TRBJ1-2; D uncertain. V was shortened by 4 bases and J by 1 base, with 13 bases between the two germline ends. Germline V gene data show CDR1 as MNHEY and CDR2 as SMNVEV (reference sequence). This CDR3 contains 15 residues. In nucleotides, the CDR3 is TGTGCCAGCAGTTCCCGGAGGGTTTTTAACTATGGCTACACCTTC. It translates to CASSSRRVFNYGYTF.

This clone was seen a handful of times. V and J are TRBV11-2 and TRBJ2-7, with 9 positions matching TRBD1. V lost 5 bases, J lost 5 bases, and 16 bases stayed unmatched. The CDR3 totals 17 residues. Germline loops: CDR1 SGHAT, CDR2 FQNNGV. CDR3 nucleotide sequence: TGTGCCAGCAGCCCCTATCCGAACCACGGGACAGGGAACGAGCAGTACTTC. Amino acid sequence: CASSPYPNHGTGNEQYF.